These 18 T cell receptor beta chains were all obtained from the same sample, sequenced in a study of CD8 T cells in ankylosing spondylitis. TCRdb fed the 5' RACE reads into MiXCR, producing one record per CDR3 protein. In the table there are 250,000 to 300,000 distinct CDR3 sequences, roughly 18% of which are singletons. Sequenced: blood, either unsorted or a sorted T cell fraction (not recorded which). The receptor set was obtained from a male donor with ankylosing spondylitis or in good health (not recorded which).

This clonotype came up many times. The chain has TRBV6-1 and TRBJ1-5, with a tentative D call TRBD1 (5 bases). The CDR3 has 13 residues. The V end was cut by 6 bases, the J end by 7 bases, with 13 bases between. Germline-derived CDR1 and CDR2 are MNHNS and SASEGT. Here the CDR3 DNA reads TGTGCCAGCAGGCAAACGGACAACCAGCCCCAGCATTTT. Protein product: CASRQTDNQPQHF.

V is TRBV5-1 and J is TRBJ2-3, with 7 bases matching TRBD2. Germline CDR1 is SGHRS and CDR2 is YFSETQ. Trimming took 5 bases from V and 2 from J; bases not matched to a gene: 8. This CDR3 has 15 amino acids. The CDR3: CASRAGTILTDTQYF. The CDR3 nucleotides are TGCGCCAGCAGAGCCGGGACTATTCTCACAGATACGCAGTATTTT.

In its sample, this clonotype was seen a few times. The chain is built from TRBV12-3 or TRBV12-4 and TRBJ2-3; maybe TRBD2 (6 bases). Trimming took off 5 bases at V and 3 bases at J, with 15 bases between the two ends. The CDR3 is made up of 15 amino acids. The CDR3 reads CASSATAAGTDTQYF. The CDR3 DNA is TGTGCCAGCAGTGCGACAGCGGCGGGGACAGATACGCAGTATTTT.

This chain joins TRBV9 and TRBJ2-1, with 13 bases fitting TRBD2. The CDR3 runs to 16 residues. V lost 4 bases to trimming and J lost 9 bases; unmatched junction nucleotides: 10. Germline lookup yields CDR1 SGDLS and CDR2 YYNGEE. The CDR3 DNA reads as TGTGCCAGCAGCCCAAGGACTAGCGGGAGATTAAGTGAGCAGTTCTTC. Translation: CASSPRTSGRLSEQFF. The complete variable domain, with remaining parts taken from reference TRBV9 and TRBJ2-1, reads DSGVTQTPKHLITATGQRVTLRCSPRSGDLSVYWYQQSLDQGLQFLIQYYNGEERAKGNILERFSAQQFPDLHSELNLSSLELGDSALYFCASSPRTSGRLSEQFFGPGTRLTVL.

The genes are TRBV20-1 and TRBJ2-7; 12 positions match TRBD1. The CDR3 is made up of 17 amino acids. V lost 3 bases, J lost 3 bases, and 12 bases stayed unmatched. Germline V gene sequence: CDR1 DFQATT, CDR2 SNEGSKA (reference sequence). CDR3 coding DNA: TGCAGTGCTAGGGGCAGGGACAGGGGGCTGCACGGCTACGAGCAGTACTTC. This translates into CSARGRDRGLHGYEQYF.

The chain uses TRBV15 and TRBJ2-2, with TRBD2 matching over 10 bases. With V trimmed by 2 bases and J by 4 bases, 10 bases remained unmatched. CDR1 LNHNV and CDR2 YYDKDF come from the germline V gene (reference sequence). This CDR3 is 18 amino acids long. The CDR3 spells CATSRILGLAELTGELFF. CDR3 DNA sequence: TGTGCCACCAGCAGAATCCTAGGACTAGCGGAACTCACCGGGGAGCTGTTTTTT.

This clonotype was counted a few times. The chain employs TRBV24-1 and TRBJ1-1; 8 bases agree with TRBD1. The J segment lost 5 bases and the V segment lost 4 bases, leaving 8 bases of the junction unmatched. Germline lookup yields CDR1 KGHDR and CDR2 SFDVKD. CDR3 length equals 15 residues. CDR3 sequence (DNA): TGTGCCACCAGTGAGACAGGGGTGGGGGAGACTGAAGCTTTCTTT. As protein: CATSETGVGETEAFF.

This clonotype was seen a handful of times. The V and J genes are TRBV18 and TRBJ2-7; 10 positions agree with TRBD1. The CDR3 is made up of 14 amino acids. With 3 bases clipped from V and 2 bases from J, the junction kept 1 base outside the gene matches. CDR1 and CDR2 from the germline V gene are KGHSH and LQKENI. DNA for the CDR3: TGTGCCAGCTCACCGGGACAGGGGCCCTACGAGCAGTACTTC. Its protein is CASSPGQGPYEQYF.

The rearrangement uses TRBV29-1 and TRBJ2-1; TRBD1 matches 10 bases. V shed 4 bases and J 7 bases; nucleotides not matched to a gene: 7. In germline, CDR1 is SQVTM, CDR2 ANQGSEA. The CDR3 sequence is 14 residues long. The CDR3: CSVGDRGGGNEQFF. DNA of the CDR3: TGCAGCGTTGGGGACAGGGGTGGTGGGAATGAGCAGTTCTTC.

This clonotype was recorded a few times. The chain is built from TRBV4-3 and TRBJ2-1; 12 nucleotides match TRBD2. There are 17 residues in the CDR3. V shed 1 base, J shed 0 bases, and the junction held 1 base outside the gene matches. CDR1 LGHNA and CDR2 YSLEER come from the germline V gene. The CDR3 DNA reads as TGCGCCAGCAGCCAAGGGACTAGCGGGATCTCCTACAATGAGCAGTTCTTC. The encoded protein is CASSQGTSGISYNEQFF.

This clonotype was seen at least ten times. This rearrangement joins TRBV20-1 to TRBJ2-7, with unresolved D. Trimming stripped 0 bases from V and 0 bases from J, with 9 bases between. The CDR3 extends over 14 amino acids. Germline V gives CDR1 DFQATT, CDR2 SNEGSKA (reference sequence). DNA of the CDR3: TGCAGTGCTAGAGATACAAGGACCTCCTACGAGCAGTACTTC. Its translation: CSARDTRTSYEQYF.

This clonotype was counted a few times. The chain combines TRBV29-1 with TRBJ1-2, with D maybe TRBD1 (6 bases). The ends were cut back, 0 bases at V and 8 bases at J, with 13 bases in the middle. Germline loops: CDR1 SQVTM, CDR2 ANQGSEA. The CDR3 sequence is 13 residues long. The DNA for the CDR3 is TGCAGCGTTGAAGATCGGGGGGGGGCCGGCTACACCTTC. Amino acids: CSVEDRGGAGYTF.

The chain uses TRBV20-1 and TRBJ2-1, with a possible D match to TRBD2 (5 bases). The CDR3 loop spans 15 amino acids. In germline, CDR1 is DFQATT, CDR2 SNEGSKA (reference sequence). V was cut by 0 bases and J by 8 bases, with 17 bases left in between. The chain's CDR3 is CSARDVQGPGYEQFF. In DNA, the CDR3 is TGCAGTGCTAGAGATGTACAAGGGCCGGGATATGAGCAGTTCTTC.

As for this clonotype: This may come from a read error, since a much larger clone is one base off. V is TRBV4-1 and J is TRBJ2-3; no clear D gene. Germline V gene sequence: CDR1 MGHRA, CDR2 YSYEKL. The CDR3 is made up of 12 amino acids. Deletions cut 1 base from V and 6 bases from J, with 5 bases between. CDR3 protein: CASSQVEDTQYF. As DNA, the CDR3 is TGCGCCAGCAGCCAAGTAGAGGATACGCAGTATTTT.

This clonotype was counted only a few times. The V and J genes are TRBV7-9 and TRBJ2-4, with D tentatively TRBD1 or TRBD2 (5 bases each). This CDR3 spans 15 amino acids. CDR1 and CDR2 (germline): SEHNR, FQNEAQ (reference sequence). The V end was cut by 2 bases, the J end by 3 bases, with 11 bases between. The CDR3 nucleotides are TGTGCCAGCAGCTTAAATCGGGACGGCAAAAACATTCAGTACTTC. Translated, it gives CASSLNRDGKNIQYF. Full variable domain (rest looked up from reference TRBV7-9 and TRBJ2-4): DTGVSQNPRHKITKRGQNVTFRCDPISEHNRLYWYRQTLGQGPEFLTYFQNEAQLEKSRLLSDRFSAERPKGSFSTLEIQRTEQGDSAMYLCASSLNRDGKNIQYFGAGTRLSVL.

The chain links TRBV9 to TRBJ2-1, with D perhaps TRBD1 or TRBD2 (6 bases each). The germline CDR1 and CDR2 sequences are SGDLS and YYNGEE. With 4 bases removed from V and 3 bases from J, the gap between germline ends came to 14 bases. There are 15 residues in the CDR3. CDR3 sequence (DNA): TGTGCCAGCAGCCCCCGGGGGACATACTACAATGAGCAGTTCTTC. It codes for CASSPRGTYYNEQFF.

The gene calls are TRBV12-3 or TRBV12-4 and TRBJ2-5; 7 bases line up with TRBD1. CDR3 length: 13 residues. V was pared by 6 bases and J by 4 bases, with 5 bases of the junction left unmatched. CDR3 nucleotides: TGTGCCAGCAGAGGGACAGCTAGAGAGACCCAGTACTTC. Translation: CASRGTARETQYF.

J is TRBJ2-3 and V is TRBV20-1, with D uncertain. V gave up 0 bases and J gave up 4 bases, with 14 bases separating them. CDR1 and CDR2 from the germline V gene are DFQATT and SNEGSKA (reference sequence). The CDR3 runs to 15 residues. CDR3 loop: CSAREEPVGADTQYF. The CDR3 DNA is TGCAGTGCTAGAGAGGAGCCTGTTGGGGCAGATACGCAGTATTTT.